The present TCR beta chain was sequenced within a study of glioma-infiltrating T cells after dendritic cell vaccination. As for the study in general: Patients had newly diagnosed or recurrent glioblastoma and received dendritic cell vaccines. Autologous tumor lysate was loaded overnight onto monocyte-derived dendritic cells grown approximately seven days with IL-4 and GM-CSF.

A word on this clone: Its antigen is as yet unknown.

General study results and limits: No direct clonality-survival link was found; a diverse polyclonal response may matter.

Amplification used 60 V beta primers and 13 J beta primers. TCRdb's table, derived via immunoSEQ multiplex PCR, lists solely in-frame clones and lacks some. Among roughly 38,000 clones listed, 82% were seen once. The clonotype was recovered from a human donor with glioblastoma. This specimen was blood, taken before dendritic cell vaccination.

In DNA form, the CDR3 reads TGTGCCAGCAGCCCCGGGAAGGGTGGCTACACCTTC. As protein: CASSPGKGGYTF. The genes are TRBV5-6 and TRBJ1-2; D not certain. This CDR3 has 12 residues. Per germline, CDR1 SGHDT and CDR2 YYEEEE. The V gene lost 4 bases and the J gene lost 7 bases, with 11 bases spanning the gap.